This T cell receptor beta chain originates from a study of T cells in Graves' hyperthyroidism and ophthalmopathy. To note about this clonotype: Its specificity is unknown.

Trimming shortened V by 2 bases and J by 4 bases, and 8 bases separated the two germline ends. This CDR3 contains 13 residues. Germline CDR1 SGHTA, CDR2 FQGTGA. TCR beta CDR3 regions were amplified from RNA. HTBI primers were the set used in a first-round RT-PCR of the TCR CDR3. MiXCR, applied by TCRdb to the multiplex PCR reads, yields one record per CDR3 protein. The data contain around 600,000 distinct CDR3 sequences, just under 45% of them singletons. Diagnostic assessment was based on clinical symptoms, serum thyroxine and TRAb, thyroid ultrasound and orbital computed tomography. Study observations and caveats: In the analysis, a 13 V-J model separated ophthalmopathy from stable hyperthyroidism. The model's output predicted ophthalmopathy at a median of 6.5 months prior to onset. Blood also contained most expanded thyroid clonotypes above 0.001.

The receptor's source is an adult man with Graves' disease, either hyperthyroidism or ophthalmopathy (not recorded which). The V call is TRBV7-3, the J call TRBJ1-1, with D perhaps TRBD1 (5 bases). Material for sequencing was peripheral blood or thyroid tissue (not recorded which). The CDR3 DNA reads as TGTGCCAGCAGCTTACTAGGGGCCACTGAAGCTTTCTTT. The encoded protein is CASSLLGATEAFF.